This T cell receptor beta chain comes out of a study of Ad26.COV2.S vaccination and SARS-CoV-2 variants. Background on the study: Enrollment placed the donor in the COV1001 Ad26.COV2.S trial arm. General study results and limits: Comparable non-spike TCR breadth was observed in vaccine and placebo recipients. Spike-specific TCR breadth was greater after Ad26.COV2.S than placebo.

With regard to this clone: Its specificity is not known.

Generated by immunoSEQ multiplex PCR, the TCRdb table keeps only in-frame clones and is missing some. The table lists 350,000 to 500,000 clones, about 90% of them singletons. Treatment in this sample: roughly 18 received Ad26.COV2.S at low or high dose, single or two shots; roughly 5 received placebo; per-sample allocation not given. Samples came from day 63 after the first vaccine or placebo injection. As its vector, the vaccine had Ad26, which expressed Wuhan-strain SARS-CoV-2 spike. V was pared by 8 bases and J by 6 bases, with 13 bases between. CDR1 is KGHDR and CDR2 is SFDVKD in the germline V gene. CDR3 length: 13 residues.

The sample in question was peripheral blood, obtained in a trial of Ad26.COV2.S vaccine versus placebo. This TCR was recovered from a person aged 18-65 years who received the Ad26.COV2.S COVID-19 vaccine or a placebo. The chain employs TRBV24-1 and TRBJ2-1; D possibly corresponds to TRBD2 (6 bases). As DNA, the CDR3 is TGTGCCACCACCGGGAGATTCACCAATGAGCAGTTCTTC. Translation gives CATTGRFTNEQFF.